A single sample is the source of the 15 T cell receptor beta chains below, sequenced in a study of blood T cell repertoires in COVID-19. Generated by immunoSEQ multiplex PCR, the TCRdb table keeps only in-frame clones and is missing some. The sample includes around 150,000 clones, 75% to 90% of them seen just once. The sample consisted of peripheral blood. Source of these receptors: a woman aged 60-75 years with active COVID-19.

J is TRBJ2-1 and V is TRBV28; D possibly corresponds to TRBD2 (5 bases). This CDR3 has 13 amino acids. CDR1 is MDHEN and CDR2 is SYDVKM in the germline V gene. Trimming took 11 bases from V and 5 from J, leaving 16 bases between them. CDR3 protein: CAGQGLLHNEQFF. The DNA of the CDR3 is TGTGCCGGCCAAGGACTCCTCCACAATGAGCAGTTCTTC.

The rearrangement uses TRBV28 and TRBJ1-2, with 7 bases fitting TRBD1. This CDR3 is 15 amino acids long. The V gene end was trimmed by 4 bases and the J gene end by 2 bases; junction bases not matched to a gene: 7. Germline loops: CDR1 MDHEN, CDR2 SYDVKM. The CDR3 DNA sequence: TGTGCCAGCAGTTCGGGACAGTCGCCCAACTATGGCTACACCTTC. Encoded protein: CASSSGQSPNYGYTF.

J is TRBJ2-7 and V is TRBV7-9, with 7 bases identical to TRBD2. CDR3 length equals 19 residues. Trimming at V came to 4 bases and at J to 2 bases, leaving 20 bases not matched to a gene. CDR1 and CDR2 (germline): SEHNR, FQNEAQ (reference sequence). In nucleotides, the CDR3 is TGTGCCAGCAGCTCCTACAGCCAGCGACCGGGACTACGAACCTACGAGCAGTACTTC. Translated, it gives CASSSYSQRPGLRTYEQYF.

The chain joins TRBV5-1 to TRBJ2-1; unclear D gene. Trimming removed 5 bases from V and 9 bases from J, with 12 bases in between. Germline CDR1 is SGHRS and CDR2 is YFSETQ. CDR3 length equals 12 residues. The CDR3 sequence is CASRSIAGEQFF. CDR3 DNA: TGCGCCAGCAGGTCTATAGCCGGTGAGCAGTTCTTC.

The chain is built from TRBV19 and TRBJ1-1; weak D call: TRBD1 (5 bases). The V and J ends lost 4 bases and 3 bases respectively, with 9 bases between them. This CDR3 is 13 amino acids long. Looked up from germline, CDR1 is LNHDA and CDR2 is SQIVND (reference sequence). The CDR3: CASSKGSYTEAFF. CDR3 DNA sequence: TGTGCCAGTAGTAAGGGGTCGTACACTGAAGCTTTCTTT.

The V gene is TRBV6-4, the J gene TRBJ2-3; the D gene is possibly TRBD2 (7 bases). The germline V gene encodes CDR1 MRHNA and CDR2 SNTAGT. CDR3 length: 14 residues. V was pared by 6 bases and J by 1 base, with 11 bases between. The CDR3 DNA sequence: TGTGCCAGCAGACAAGGGGGGGGCACAGATACGCAGTATTTT. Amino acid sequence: CASRQGGGTDTQYF.

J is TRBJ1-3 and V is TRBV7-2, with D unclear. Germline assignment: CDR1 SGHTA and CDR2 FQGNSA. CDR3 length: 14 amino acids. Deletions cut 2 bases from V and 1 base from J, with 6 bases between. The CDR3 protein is CASSLIQSGNTIYF. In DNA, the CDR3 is TGTGCCAGCAGCTTAATTCAGTCTGGAAACACCATATATTTT.

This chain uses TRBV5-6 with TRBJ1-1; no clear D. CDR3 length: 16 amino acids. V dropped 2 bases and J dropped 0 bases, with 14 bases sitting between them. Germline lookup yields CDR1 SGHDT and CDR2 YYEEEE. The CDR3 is CASSFSGLVMNTEAFF. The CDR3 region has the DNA TGTGCCAGCAGCTTCTCGGGGTTAGTAATGAACACTGAAGCTTTCTTT.

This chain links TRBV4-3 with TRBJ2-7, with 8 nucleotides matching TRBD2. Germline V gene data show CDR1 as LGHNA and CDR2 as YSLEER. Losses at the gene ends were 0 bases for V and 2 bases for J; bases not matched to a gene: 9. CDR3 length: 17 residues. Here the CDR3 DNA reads TGCGCCAGCAGCCAAGAAGGTACCGGGACTAGAGCCTACGAGCAGTACTTC. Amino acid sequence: CASSQEGTGTRAYEQYF.

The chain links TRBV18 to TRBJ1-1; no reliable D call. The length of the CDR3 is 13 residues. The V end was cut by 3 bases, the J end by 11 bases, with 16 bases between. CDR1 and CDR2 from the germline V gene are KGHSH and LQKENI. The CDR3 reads CASSPGERSGAFF. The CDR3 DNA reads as TGTGCCAGCTCACCGGGTGAAAGGTCGGGGGCTTTCTTT.

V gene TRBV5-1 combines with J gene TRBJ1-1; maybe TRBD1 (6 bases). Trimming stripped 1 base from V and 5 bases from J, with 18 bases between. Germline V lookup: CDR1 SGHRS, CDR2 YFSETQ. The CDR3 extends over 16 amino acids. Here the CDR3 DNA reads TGCGCCAGCAGCTTGTTAATACAGGGACCGAGGACTGAAGCTTTCTTT. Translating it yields CASSLLIQGPRTEAFF.

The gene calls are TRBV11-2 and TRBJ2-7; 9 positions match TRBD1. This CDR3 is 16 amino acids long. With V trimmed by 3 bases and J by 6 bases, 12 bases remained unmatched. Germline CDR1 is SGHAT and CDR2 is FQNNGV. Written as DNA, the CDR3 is TGTGCCAGCAGCTTGGCCCGGGACAGGGTGTTTTCCGAGCAGTACTTC. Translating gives CASSLARDRVFSEQYF.

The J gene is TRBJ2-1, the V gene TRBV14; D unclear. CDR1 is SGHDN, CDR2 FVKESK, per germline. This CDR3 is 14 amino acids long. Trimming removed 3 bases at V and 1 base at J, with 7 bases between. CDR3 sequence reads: CASSHGVSYNEQFF. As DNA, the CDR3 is TGTGCCAGCAGCCACGGTGTTTCCTACAATGAGCAGTTCTTC.

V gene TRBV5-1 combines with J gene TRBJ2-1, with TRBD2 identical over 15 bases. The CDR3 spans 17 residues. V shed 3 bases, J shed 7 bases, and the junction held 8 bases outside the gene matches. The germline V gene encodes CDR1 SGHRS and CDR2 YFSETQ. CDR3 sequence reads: CASSSGLAGGLTNEQFF. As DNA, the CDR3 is TGCGCCAGCAGCTCGGGACTAGCGGGAGGCTTGACTAATGAGCAGTTCTTC. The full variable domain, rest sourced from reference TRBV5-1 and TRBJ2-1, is KAGVTQTPRYLIKTRGQQVTLSCSPISGHRSVSWYQQTPGQGLQFLFEYFSETQRNKGNFPGRFSGRQFSNSRSEMNVSTLELGDSALYLCASSSGLAGGLTNEQFFGPGTRLTVL.

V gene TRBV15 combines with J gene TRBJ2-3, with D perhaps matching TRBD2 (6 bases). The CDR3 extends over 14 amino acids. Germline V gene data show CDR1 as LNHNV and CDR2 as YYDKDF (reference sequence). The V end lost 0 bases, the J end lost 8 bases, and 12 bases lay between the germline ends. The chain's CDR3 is CATSRDVEGGTQYF. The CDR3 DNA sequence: TGTGCCACCAGCAGAGATGTCGAGGGAGGTACGCAGTATTTT. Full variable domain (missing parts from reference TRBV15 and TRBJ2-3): DAMVIQNPRYQVTQFGKPVTLSCSQTLNHNVMYWYQQKSSQAPKLLFHYYDKDFNNEADTPDNFQSRRPNTSFCFLDIRSPGLGDTAMYLCATSRDVEGGTQYFGPGTRLTVL.